This T cell receptor (beta chain) was found in a study of long-term antiretroviral therapy in people with HIV. Findings and caveats of the study: Pre-ART expanded TRB clones stayed dominant throughout, though often decreasing after ART. Blood was collected between the mid-2000s and the late 2010s, possibly under older ART regimens.

In regard to this clone: Its matching antigen is unknown.

With survey level as its setting, the immunoSEQ assay was v3.0. TCRdb keeps only in-frame clones here, not all; method: immunoSEQ multiplex PCR. The sample holds 20,000 to 25,000 clones; about nine tenths are singletons and the top ten take about 9%. The V gene's germline CDR1 is MNHNS and CDR2 SASEGT. The CDR3 is made up of 14 amino acids. The V and J ends lost 0 bases and 10 bases respectively, with 10 bases between them. The specimen was unsorted PBMCs, collected 0.2 years before starting antiretroviral therapy. The receptor's source is a man younger than 35 with HIV. This chain joins TRBV6-1 and TRBJ1-6, with D unclear. The CDR3 protein is CASSEASSPSPLHF. In nucleotides, the CDR3 is TGTGCCAGCAGTGAAGCTTCCTCCCCCTCACCCCTCCACTTT.